This passage covers 15 T cell receptor beta chains from one sample sequenced in a study of T cell responses to AZD1222 COVID-19 vaccine. Sequencing was performed with immunoSEQ multiplex PCR; in TCRdb, only in-frame clones are kept and a portion is missing. The sample holds more than 100,000 clones, roughly 87% seen once. Material: peripheral blood, obtained on day 0 of AZD1222 vaccination. The source is an adult in good health.

The CDR3 coding sequence is TGTGCCAGCAGTTATTCGATTGGCATCTCTTTCGATCAGCCCCAGCATTTT. Translating it yields CASSYSIGISFDQPQHF. V gene TRBV6-9 combines with J gene TRBJ1-5; D ambiguous. Germline lookup yields CDR1 MNHGY and CDR2 SVAAGI. The CDR3 extends over 17 amino acids. Trimming cost V 0 bases and J 5 bases, with 17 bases left between them.

The genes are TRBV9 and TRBJ1-3; a possible D gene is TRBD1 (5 bases). Germline assignment: CDR1 SGDLS and CDR2 YYNGEE. Between the trimmed V and J ends, which lost 0 bases and 3 bases, there was a span of 7 bases. CDR3 length: 14 amino acids. For the CDR3, the DNA is TGTGCCAGCAGCGTAGCGGGGGTTGGAAACACCATATATTTT. As protein: CASSVAGVGNTIYF.

The rearrangement uses TRBV6-5 and TRBJ1-2; 11 bases agree with TRBD1. Germline CDR1 is MNHEY and CDR2 is SVGAGI. This CDR3 has 14 amino acids. V trimming: 4 bases; J trimming: 5 bases; junction bases outside the gene matches: 3. The CDR3 loop reads CASSFGTGGYGYTF. The CDR3 nucleotides are TGTGCCAGCAGTTTCGGGACAGGGGGGTATGGCTACACCTTC.

The rearrangement links TRBV9 to TRBJ2-3, with a possible D match to TRBD1 (6 bases). This CDR3 has 17 amino acids. Germline CDR1 and CDR2: SGDLS and YYNGEE. V was clipped by 3 bases and J by 3 bases, with 20 bases between them. The CDR3 here is CASSARGTTELTDTQYF. CDR3 nucleotide sequence: TGTGCCAGCAGCGCCAGGGGTACGACTGAGCTAACAGATACGCAGTATTTT.

In its sample, this clone was seen once. The chain recombines TRBV18 with TRBJ2-7; tentative D call: TRBD1 (6 bases). The CDR3 contains 15 residues. The V end lost 3 bases, the J end lost 4 bases, and 16 bases lay between the germline ends. Germline V gives CDR1 KGHSH, CDR2 LQKENI. The CDR3 coding sequence is TGTGCCAGCTCACCCGGACAGTCCTCACAGTACGAGCAGTACTTC. Amino acids: CASSPGQSSQYEQYF.

The chain employs TRBV7-9 and TRBJ1-2, with 10 bases aligning to TRBD1. The junction had 10 bases not matched to a gene; V was cut back by 5 bases and J by 7 bases. This CDR3 comprises 15 residues. Per the germline V gene, CDR1 is SEHNR and CDR2 is FQNEAQ (reference sequence). DNA for the CDR3: TGTGCCAGCAGCAACCAGGGACAGGGGCACGGTGGCTACACCTTC. Encoded protein: CASSNQGQGHGGYTF.

This chain uses TRBV25-1 with TRBJ1-4; D gene unclear. Looked up from germline, CDR1 is MGHDK and CDR2 is SYGVNS. V lost 0 bases to trimming and J lost 8 bases, with 10 bases between them. This CDR3 region has 14 residues. The CDR3 here is CASSEYGGREKLFF. The CDR3 DNA is TGTGCCAGCAGTGAATACGGCGGGAGGGAAAAACTGTTTTTT.

This chain connects TRBV2 to TRBJ1-3; 7 positions match TRBD1. Germline-derived CDR1 and CDR2 are SNHLY and FYNNEI. The length of the CDR3 is 12 residues. Trimming cost V 8 bases and J 2 bases; bases outside gene matches: 0. CDR3: CASGTAGNTIYF. The CDR3 DNA reads as TGTGCCAGCGGGACAGCTGGAAACACCATATATTTT. Based on the CDR3 plus reference TRBV2 and TRBJ1-3, the full variable domain is EPEVTQTPSHQVTQMGQEVILRCVPISNHLYFYWYRQILGQKVEFLVSFYNNEISEKSEIFDDQFSVERPDGSNFTLKIRSTKLEDSAMYFCASGTAGNTIYFGEGSWLTVV.

The chain joins TRBV7-3 to TRBJ1-1, with a possible D match to TRBD1 (5 bases). Germline CDR1 reads SGHTA; CDR2 reads FQGTGA. The CDR3 is made up of 15 amino acids. Trimming removed 3 bases from V and 1 base from J, with 12 bases in between. The CDR3 coding sequence is TGTGCCAGCAGCTTGGGCAGGGCGACGAACACTGAAGCTTTCTTT. Protein product: CASSLGRATNTEAFF.

This chain uses TRBV7-9 with TRBJ2-2; D perhaps matches TRBD1 (6 bases). CDR1 SEHNR and CDR2 FQNEAQ come from the germline V gene (reference sequence). Trimming took 5 bases from V and 5 from J, leaving 21 bases between them. The CDR3 runs to 17 residues. CDR3 in amino acids: CASSPTFLQGLTGELFF. CDR3 in DNA: TGTGCCAGCAGCCCTACGTTCTTACAGGGATTAACCGGGGAGCTGTTTTTT.

J is TRBJ2-5 and V is TRBV4-3; maybe TRBD2 (6 bases). Germline values: CDR1 LGHNA, CDR2 YSLEER. V lost 1 base to trimming and J lost 1 base, with 16 bases between them. The CDR3 length is 17 residues. The CDR3 bases are TGCGCCAGCAGCCAAGGGGCAAGCTGGCGGGGCCAAGAGACCCAGTACTTC. This translates into CASSQGASWRGQETQYF.

In DNA form, the CDR3 reads TGTGCCATCAGTGAGACCGGACAGGTTCGCTCCTACGAGCAGTACTTC. Its protein is CAISETGQVRSYEQYF. V and J are TRBV10-3 and TRBJ2-7, with 7 bases aligning to TRBD1. This CDR3 has 16 residues. Germline CDR1 is ENHRY and CDR2 is SYGVKD. Trimming cost V 2 bases and J 0 bases; bases outside gene matches: 7.

The chain carries TRBV6-1 and TRBJ1-4; possibly TRBD1 for D (6 bases). Germline CDR1 reads MNHNS; CDR2 reads SASEGT. Trimming took 0 bases from V and 7 from J, leaving 12 bases between them. The CDR3 consists of 15 residues. CDR3 nucleotide sequence: TGTGCCAGCAGTGAAGCGCCAGAAGGGGGTGAAAAACTGTTTTTT. Protein product: CASSEAPEGGEKLFF.

This chain links TRBV11-2 with TRBJ1-6, with 9 nucleotides matching TRBD1. CDR1 is SGHAT, CDR2 FQNNGV, per germline. J lost 9 bases, V lost 5 bases, and 17 bases had no gene match. The CDR3 consists of 18 residues. CDR3 residues: CASSVTSAGTGLGSPLHF. The CDR3 DNA reads as TGTGCCAGCAGCGTAACCAGCGCAGGGACAGGGTTGGGTTCACCCCTCCACTTT.

This clone was seen more than once but under ten times. V is TRBV19 and J is TRBJ2-7; 7 bases are shared with TRBD1. Germline CDR1 and CDR2: LNHDA and SQIVND (reference sequence). V dropped 6 bases and J dropped 6; count of bases not matched to a gene: 14. This CDR3 is built from 15 residues. The CDR3 nucleotides read TGTGCCAGTAGGTTCCGGGACAGCGCTTTGTCCGAGCAGTACTTC. This encodes CASRFRDSALSEQYF. Supplemented by reference TRBV19 and TRBJ2-7, the full variable domain reads DGGITQSPKYLFRKEGQNVTLSCEQNLNHDAMYWYRQDPGQGLRLIYYSQIVNDFQKGDIAEGYSVSREKKESFPLTVTSAQKNPTAFYLCASRFRDSALSEQYFGPGTRLTVT.